Here is one TCR beta chain with its context. The antigen is undetermined. CDR1 SEHNR and CDR2 FQNEAQ come from the germline V gene (reference sequence). The CDR3 runs to 16 residues. With 5 bases clipped from V and 2 bases from J, the junction kept 8 bases outside the gene matches. The data were obtained in a study of cytomegalovirus exposure and HLA in healthy donors. Findings of the study overall: Listed as cytomegalovirus-associated were about 160 TCR beta chains.

The roughly 120-subject validation cohort, separate from the roughly 700-subject first cohort, included the donors. Sequencing used immunoSEQ multiplex PCR; TCRdb keeps in-frame clones, though not all of them. The data contain around 100,000 clones, about 95% of them singletons. Sample: PBMCs. This clonotype was sampled from a woman aged 18-35 years in good health and CMV-seronegative. The chain links TRBV7-9 to TRBJ1-1, with 10 bases that match TRBD1. CDR3: CASSPPWTGGNTEAFF. As DNA, the CDR3 is TGTGCCAGCAGCCCACCCTGGACAGGGGGAAACACTGAAGCTTTCTTT. Full variable domain (missing parts from reference TRBV7-9 and TRBJ1-1): DTGVSQNPRHKITKRGQNVTFRCDPISEHNRLYWYRQTLGQGPEFLTYFQNEAQLEKSRLLSDRFSAERPKGSFSTLEIQRTEQGDSAMYLCASSPPWTGGNTEAFFGQGTRLTVV.